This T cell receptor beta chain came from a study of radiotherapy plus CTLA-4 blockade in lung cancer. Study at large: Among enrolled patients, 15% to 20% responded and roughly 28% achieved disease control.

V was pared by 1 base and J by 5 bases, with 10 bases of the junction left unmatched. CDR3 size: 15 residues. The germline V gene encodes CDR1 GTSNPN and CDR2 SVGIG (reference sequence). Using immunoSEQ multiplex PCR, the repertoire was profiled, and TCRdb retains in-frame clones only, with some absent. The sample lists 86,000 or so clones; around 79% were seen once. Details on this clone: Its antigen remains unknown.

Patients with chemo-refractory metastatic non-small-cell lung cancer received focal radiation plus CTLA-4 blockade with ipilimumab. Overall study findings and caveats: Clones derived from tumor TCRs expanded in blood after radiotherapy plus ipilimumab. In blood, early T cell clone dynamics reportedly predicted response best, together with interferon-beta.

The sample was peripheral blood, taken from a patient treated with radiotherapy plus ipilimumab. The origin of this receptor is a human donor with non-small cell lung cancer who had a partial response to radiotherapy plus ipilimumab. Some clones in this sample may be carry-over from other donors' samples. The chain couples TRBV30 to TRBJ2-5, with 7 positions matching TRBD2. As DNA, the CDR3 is TGTGCCTGGAGTGGCGGGGCGGGAGCGAGGGAGACCCAGTACTTC. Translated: CAWSGGAGARETQYF. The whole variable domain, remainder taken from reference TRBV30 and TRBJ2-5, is SQTIHQWPATLVQPVGSPLSLECTVEGTSNPNLYWYRQAAGRGLQLLFYSVGIGQISSEVPQNLSASRPQDRQFILSSKKLLLSDSGFYLCAWSGGAGARETQYFGPGTRLLVL.